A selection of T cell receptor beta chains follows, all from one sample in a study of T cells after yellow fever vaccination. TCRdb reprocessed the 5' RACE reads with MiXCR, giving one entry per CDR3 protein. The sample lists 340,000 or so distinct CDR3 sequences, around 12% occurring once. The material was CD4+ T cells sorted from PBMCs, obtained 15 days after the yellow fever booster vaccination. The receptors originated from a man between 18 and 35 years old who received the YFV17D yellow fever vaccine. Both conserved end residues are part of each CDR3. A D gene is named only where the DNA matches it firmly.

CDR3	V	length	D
CASTRGQLNEKLFF	TRBV7-2	14	TRBD1
CASSVEESGGLHGQFF	TRBV9	16	TRBD2
CASSAVVGHNSPLHF	TRBV9	15	.
CASSVGEGGTGELFF	TRBV9	15	TRBD2
CASSQGSRSNTGELFF	TRBV4-3	16	.
CASSPGQGASPITEAFF	TRBV5-4	17	TRBD1
CASSQGLGGPTGELFF	TRBV4-2	16	.
CASSESIGPTDTQYF	TRBV10-1	15	.
CASTIGGSYGYTF	TRBV6-6	13	.
CASSAGHQETQYF	TRBV7-6	13	.
CASSFTRQGRNEQFF	TRBV6-5	15	TRBD1
CASSLTREAGELFF	TRBV7-3	14	.
CASSFGAGYTDTQYF	TRBV5-6	15	TRBD2
CASSLLSAGSSYEQYF	TRBV7-2	16	.
CASSSRPSGYDNEQFF	TRBV21-1	16	.
CASSSLIRSGEGNIQYF	TRBV5-1	17	TRBD2
CSVQAGFVMRQFF	TRBV29-1	13	.
CASGLPGTSWSTGELFF	TRBV12-5	17	TRBD2
CATLGTGGLDTQYF	TRBV24-1	14	TRBD1
CASTYPGFLLQYGYTF	TRBV27	16	.
CASSLSGGQYNEQFF	TRBV7-3	15	TRBD2
CASSQGQGTYYGYTF	TRBV5-5	15	TRBD1
CASGPRRTTDTQYF	TRBV7-2	14	.
CSAERREGYGYTF	TRBV29-1	13	.
CASSPRQGYEQYF	TRBV19	13	TRBD1
CASSQDPRNEQFF	TRBV4-1	13	.
CASSVSTSPTDTQYF	TRBV9	15	.
CATSDPGQGFTDTQYF	TRBV24-1	16	TRBD1
CAICKQENTEAFF	TRBV10-3	13	.
CASSLLSSSSRNEKLFF	TRBV4-1	17	.
CASSPMGLAYNEQFF	TRBV3-1	15	TRBD2
CAWSVEFRETQYF	TRBV30	13	.
CSANRDKSYEQYF	TRBV20-1	13	.
CASGGSGGAMDTQYF	TRBV7-2	15	TRBD2
CASSLCTQGLCTQYF	TRBV28	15	.
CASSPGVAVRTDTQYF	TRBV5-1	16	.
CSARSPGPGEAFF	TRBV20-1	13	.
CASSFFLERGAGELFF	TRBV6-5	16	TRBD2
CASSLARLSYEQYF	TRBV4-2	14	.
CASSRGQGTDTQYF	TRBV6-2/TRBV6-3	14	TRBD1
CASSTGADTQYF	TRBV5-5	12	.
CASSPWGQPQHF	TRBV7-9	12	.
CASSPRGRQGNTIYF	TRBV6-6	15	.
CASSPPPGTRYGEQFF	TRBV7-2	16	TRBD2
CASSATGTYEQYF	TRBV25-1	13	.
CARGENIQYF	TRBV19	10	.
CASSQIVQYGYTF	TRBV4-1	13	.
CASSQPGLGGNEQFF	TRBV4-3	15	TRBD2
CASSPDPQGGTEAFF	TRBV5-6	15	.
CASSAQGPGNSPLHF	TRBV9	15	TRBD1
CSAPLPPSHNTQYF	TRBV20-1	14	.
CASSEGTSGYNEQFF	TRBV10-1	15	TRBD2
CASSEARRGPTDTQYF	TRBV6-1	16	.